The 18 T cell receptor beta chains below come from one sample, sequenced in a study of CD8 T cells in Susac syndrome. The RNA input was roughly 0.45 to 1 ug, and it was reverse transcribed with random hexamers. One entry per CDR3 protein, called by TCRdb with MiXCR from the immunoSEQ multiplex PCR reads. The table shows approximately 140,000 distinct CDR3 sequences, with about 95% occurring only once. The sequencing sample was made of CD4+ T cells from PBMCs. The receptors derive from a human donor with multiple sclerosis.

The chain is built from TRBV3-1 and TRBJ1-6; 9 nucleotides match TRBD1. This CDR3 spans 13 amino acids. Germline V CDR1 and CDR2: LGHDT, YNNKEL (reference sequence). V lost 8 bases, J lost 7 bases, and 3 bases stayed unmatched. This chain's CDR3 is CASGDRVNSPLHF. The CDR3 nucleotides are TGTGCCAGCGGGGACAGGGTGAATTCACCCCTCCACTTT.

This sequence joins TRBV18 and TRBJ2-6; no definite D call. Germline CDR1 and CDR2: KGHSH and LQKENI. This CDR3 is 15 amino acids long. The V gene lost 6 bases and the J gene lost 4 bases, with 13 bases spanning the gap. The CDR3 loop reads CASSPRHAGANVLTF. CDR3 coding DNA: TGTGCCAGCTCTCCCCGACACGCCGGGGCCAACGTCCTGACTTTC.

This clonotype was seen only once. The genes are TRBV5-1 and TRBJ1-1; D is unclear. The CDR3 spans 15 residues. Germline CDR1 and CDR2: SGHRS and YFSETQ. Deletions cut 0 bases from V and 8 bases from J, with 17 bases between. The CDR3 nucleotides read TGCGCCAGCAGCTTGGACGTCCGCTCCGGGATAGAAGCTTTCTTT. Protein: CASSLDVRSGIEAFF.

As DNA, the CDR3 is TGCGCCAGCAGCTTGGGGGACACAACCTACGAGCAGTACTTC. As protein: CASSLGDTTYEQYF. The rearrangement uses TRBV5-1 and TRBJ2-7; D possibly corresponds to TRBD1 (6 bases). V was cut by 0 bases and J by 2 bases, with 9 bases left in between. The V gene's germline CDR1 is SGHRS and CDR2 YFSETQ. CDR3 length equals 14 residues.

The CDR3, as DNA: TGTGCCACCAGTGATCCTCCGGGCTATGGCTACACCTTC. This translates into CATSDPPGYGYTF. The chain joins TRBV24-1 to TRBJ1-2; D ambiguous. This CDR3 has 13 residues. V was shortened by 3 bases and J by 4 bases, with 8 bases between the two germline ends. Germline CDR1 is KGHDR and CDR2 is SFDVKD.

The genes are TRBV28 and TRBJ2-7; 8 bases are a match to TRBD1. The CDR3 sequence is 15 residues long. The junction had 12 bases not matched to a gene; V was cut back by 6 bases and J by 5 bases. The germline V gene encodes CDR1 MDHEN and CDR2 SYDVKM. CDR3 amino acids: CASRSPTGDFDEQYF. As DNA, the CDR3 is TGTGCCAGCAGGTCCCCGACAGGGGACTTTGACGAGCAGTACTTC.

This clonotype was observed once. The gene calls are TRBV19 and TRBJ2-7, with TRBD1 identical over 7 bases. The CDR3 has 15 residues. In germline, CDR1 is LNHDA, CDR2 SQIVND (reference sequence). The V and J ends lost 9 bases and 3 bases, in that order; junction bases with no gene match: 14. The CDR3 here is CASLSPGQRNYEQYF. In DNA form, the CDR3 reads TGTGCCAGCCTTTCCCCGGGACAGCGGAACTACGAGCAGTACTTC.

Turning to this clonotype: One junction end does not reproduce the germline sequence, and a read error may be involved. The chain couples TRBV25-1 to TRBJ2-7; D is perhaps TRBD2 (5 bases). This CDR3 spans 13 amino acids. The germline CDR1 and CDR2 sequences are MGHDK and SYGVNS. The CDR3 here is CASSLRIDYDQYF. Written as DNA, the CDR3 is TGTGCCAGCAGTCTCCGCATAGACTACGACCAGTACTTC.

The V and J genes are TRBV20-1 and TRBJ2-7; D may be TRBD1 or TRBD2 (5 bases each). The germline V gene encodes CDR1 DFQATT and CDR2 SNEGSKA (reference sequence). The CDR3 spans 13 residues. V was shortened by 6 bases and J by 3 bases, with 15 bases between the two germline ends. CDR3 coding DNA: TGCAGTGCCCAGGGTGATCGGGGCTACGAGCAGTACTTC. Translating it yields CSAQGDRGYEQYF.

J is TRBJ2-7 and V is TRBV6-2 or TRBV6-3; 9 bases line up with TRBD1. CDR1 and CDR2 (germline): MNHEY, SVGEGT. There are 15 residues in the CDR3. The ends lost 5 bases at V and 1 base at J; junction bases unmatched: 6. The CDR3 spells CASSATGTGSYEQYF. As DNA, the CDR3 is TGTGCCAGCAGTGCTACCGGGACAGGGTCCTACGAGCAGTACTTC.

This rearrangement joins TRBV28 to TRBJ1-2; weak D call: TRBD1 (6 bases). The CDR3 is 13 amino acids. Trimming took off 8 bases at V and 4 bases at J, with 14 bases between the two ends. Per germline, CDR1 MDHEN and CDR2 SYDVKM. The CDR3 loop is CASGTGSIYGYTF. Here the CDR3 DNA reads TGTGCCAGCGGTACAGGGTCGATCTATGGCTACACCTTC.

This sequence joins TRBV9 and TRBJ2-6; no clear D. Trimming removed 3 bases from V and 2 bases from J, with 3 bases in between. CDR1 is SGDLS and CDR2 is YYNGEE in the germline V gene. This CDR3 spans 13 amino acids. The CDR3 spells CASSAPGANVLTF. CDR3 in DNA: TGTGCCAGCAGCGCCCCTGGGGCCAACGTCCTGACTTTC.

The chain uses TRBV7-6 and TRBJ2-5; D call uncertain. The V gene's germline CDR1 is SGHVS and CDR2 FNYEAQ. This CDR3 is built from 15 residues. Trimming took off 0 bases at V and 1 base at J, with 9 bases between the two ends. The CDR3: CASSLAHLPQETQYF. The CDR3 region has the DNA TGTGCCAGCAGCTTAGCGCATCTTCCCCAAGAGACCCAGTACTTC.

This chain joins TRBV20-1 and TRBJ1-5; D perhaps matches TRBD1 (5 bases). In germline, CDR1 is DFQATT, CDR2 SNEGSKA (reference sequence). Trimming stripped 4 bases from V and 4 bases from J, with 8 bases between. The CDR3 consists of 12 residues. Here the CDR3 reads CSAKRGNQPQHF. CDR3 DNA: TGCAGTGCTAAAAGGGGAAATCAGCCCCAGCATTTT.

The chain links TRBV15 to TRBJ2-1, with TRBD1 matching 7 bases. After removal of 5 bases from V and 5 bases from J, the junction contained 6 bases not matched to a gene. The CDR3 covers 14 residues. The germline gives CDR1 LNHNV, CDR2 YYDKDF (reference sequence). CDR3 coding DNA: TGTGCCACCAGCCCCGGGACAGAAAACAATGAGCAGTTCTTC. This sequence encodes CATSPGTENNEQFF.

The rearrangement uses TRBV6-2 or TRBV6-3 and TRBJ2-2; D is perhaps TRBD2 (6 bases). CDR3 length: 14 residues. In germline, CDR1 is MNHEY, CDR2 SVGEGT. Trimming stripped 6 bases from V and 4 bases from J, with 12 bases between. In DNA form, the CDR3 reads TGTGCCAGCAGGGCGGACTATTCCACCGGGGAGCTGTTTTTT. The encoded protein is CASRADYSTGELFF.

The V and J genes are TRBV18 and TRBJ2-1; D possibly matches TRBD1 or TRBD2 (5 bases each). V lost 0 bases to trimming and J lost 4 bases, with 10 bases between them. The length of the CDR3 is 15 residues. Germline assignment: CDR1 KGHSH and CDR2 LQKENI. The CDR3 coding sequence is TGTGCCAGCTCACCACCGGGGACGGGGTACAATGAGCAGTTCTTC. Amino acid sequence: CASSPPGTGYNEQFF.

The rearrangement joins TRBV20-1 to TRBJ1-6; D might be TRBD1 (6 bases). Germline loops: CDR1 DFQATT, CDR2 SNEGSKA (reference sequence). Trimming removed 4 bases from V and 6 bases from J, with 10 bases in between. This CDR3 comprises 13 residues. The CDR3 DNA follows: TGCAGTGCTAACAGGGCTAGTAATTCACCCCTCCACTTT. Translated: CSANRASNSPLHF.